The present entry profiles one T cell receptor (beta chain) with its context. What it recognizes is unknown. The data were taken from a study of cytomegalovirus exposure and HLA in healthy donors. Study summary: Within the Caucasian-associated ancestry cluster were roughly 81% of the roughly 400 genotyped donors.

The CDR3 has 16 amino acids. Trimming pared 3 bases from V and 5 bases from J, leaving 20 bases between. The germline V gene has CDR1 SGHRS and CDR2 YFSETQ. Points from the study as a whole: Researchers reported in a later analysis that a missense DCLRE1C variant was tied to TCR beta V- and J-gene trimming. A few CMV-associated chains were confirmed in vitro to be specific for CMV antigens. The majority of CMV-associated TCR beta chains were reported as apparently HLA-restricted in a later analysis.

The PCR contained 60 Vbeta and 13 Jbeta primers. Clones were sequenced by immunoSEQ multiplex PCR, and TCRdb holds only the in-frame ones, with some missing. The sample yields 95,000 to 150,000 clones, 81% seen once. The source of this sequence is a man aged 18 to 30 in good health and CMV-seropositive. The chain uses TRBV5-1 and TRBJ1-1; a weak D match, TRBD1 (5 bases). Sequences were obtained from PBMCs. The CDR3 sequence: CASSSFIGRGRTEAFF. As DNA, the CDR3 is TGCGCCAGCAGCTCATTCATCGGTAGGGGCCGGACTGAAGCTTTCTTT.